This T cell receptor (beta chain) was observed in a study of blood T cell repertoires in COVID-19. Produced via immunoSEQ multiplex PCR; TCRdb's table is partial and in-frame only. Found here are under 150,000 clones, around 83% of them singletons; the top ten hold 15% to 20%. The V and J ends lost 0 bases and 5 bases respectively, with 20 bases between them. The CDR3 sequence is 17 residues long. Germline-derived CDR1 and CDR2 are SGHDN and FVKESK. The chain employs TRBV14 and TRBJ2-7; no definite D call. Sequencing input: PBMCs or T cells enriched from blood (not recorded which). The sequence came from a man under 40 who had recovered from COVID-19. For the CDR3, the DNA is TGTGCCAGCAGCCAAGATCCATTACTGACATCGATTAACGAGCAGTACTTC. As protein: CASSQDPLLTSINEQYF. The complete variable domain, with remaining parts taken from reference TRBV14 and TRBJ2-7, reads EAGVTQFPSHSVIEKGQTVTLRCDPISGHDNLYWYRRVMGKEIKFLLHFVKESKQDESGMPNNRFLAERTGGTYSTLKVQPAELEDSGVYFCASSQDPLLTSINEQYFGPGTRLTVT.